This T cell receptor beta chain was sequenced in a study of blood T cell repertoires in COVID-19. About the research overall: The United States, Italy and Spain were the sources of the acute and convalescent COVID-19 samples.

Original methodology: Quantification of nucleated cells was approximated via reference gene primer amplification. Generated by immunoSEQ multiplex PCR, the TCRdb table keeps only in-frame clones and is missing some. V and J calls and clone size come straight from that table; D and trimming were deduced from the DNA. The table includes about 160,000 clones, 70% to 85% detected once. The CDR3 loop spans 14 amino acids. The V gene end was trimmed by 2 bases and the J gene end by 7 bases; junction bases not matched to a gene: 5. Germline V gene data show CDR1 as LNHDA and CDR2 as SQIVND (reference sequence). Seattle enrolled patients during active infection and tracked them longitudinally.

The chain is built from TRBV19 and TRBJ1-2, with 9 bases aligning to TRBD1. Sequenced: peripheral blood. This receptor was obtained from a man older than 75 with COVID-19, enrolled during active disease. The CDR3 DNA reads TGTGCCAGTAGTATAACAGGGGGCGCGTCTGGCTACACCTTC. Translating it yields CASSITGGASGYTF.